The 29 T cell receptor beta chains below were found in one sample sequenced in a study of CD8+ T cells in alopecia areata. Sequencing templates came from extracted RNA that was reverse transcribed into cDNA. The assay was immunoSEQ multiplex PCR, and TCRdb's table has in-frame clones only and misses some. The table lists around 210,000 clones, roughly 50% of them singletons. Sequencing was carried out using CD8+ T cells sorted from blood. The receptors derive from a human donor in good health.

J is TRBJ2-1 and V is TRBV4-1; D uncertain. CDR1 and CDR2 (germline): MGHRA, YSYEKL. Trimming took 1 base from V and 8 from J, leaving 3 bases between them. CDR3 length: 11 amino acids. CDR3 sequence (DNA): TGCGCCAGCAGCCAAGGCTATGAGCAGTTCTTC. This translates into CASSQGYEQFF.

The chain employs TRBV5-4 and TRBJ2-3; 9 bases are a match to TRBD1. The CDR3 runs 15 residues. The junction had 7 bases not matched to a gene; V was cut back by 4 bases and J by 4 bases. Germline lookup yields CDR1 SGHNT and CDR2 YYREEE (reference sequence). DNA for the CDR3: TGTGCCAGCAGCCCCGGGACAGGGAAAGCAGATACGCAGTATTTT. Its translation is CASSPGTGKADTQYF. Full variable domain (remainder filled in from reference TRBV5-4 and TRBJ2-3): ETGVTQSPTHLIKTRGQQVTLRCSSQSGHNTVSWYQQALGQGPQFIFQYYREEENGRGNFPPRFSGLQFPNYSSELNVNALELDDSALYLCASSPGTGKADTQYFGPGTRLTVL.

The V gene is TRBV6-6, the J gene TRBJ2-1; D remains unclear. Germline loops: CDR1 MNHNY, CDR2 SVGAGI (reference sequence). This CDR3 is 13 amino acids long. V was clipped by 10 bases and J by 4 bases, with 14 bases between them. The CDR3 coding sequence is TGTGCCACCGGCGGCATCTATTACAATGAGCAGTTCTTC. It specifies CATGGIYYNEQFF.

The rearrangement links TRBV5-6 to TRBJ1-1, with D unclear. With 1 base removed from V and 0 bases from J, the gap between germline ends came to 7 bases. CDR1 is SGHDT and CDR2 is YYEEEE in the germline V gene. The CDR3 consists of 14 residues. The chain's CDR3 is CASSLLEMNTEAFF. The CDR3 DNA sequence: TGTGCCAGCAGCTTGTTAGAAATGAACACTGAAGCTTTCTTT.

The chain combines TRBV2 with TRBJ2-7; no clear D gene. From germline, CDR1 is SNHLY and CDR2 FYNNEI. The CDR3 spans 15 residues. Trimming shortened V by 2 bases and J by 0 bases, and 11 bases separated the two germline ends. CDR3 amino acids: CASSEFPRSSYEQYF. Written as DNA, the CDR3 is TGTGCCAGCAGTGAATTCCCACGCTCCTCCTACGAGCAGTACTTC.

This clone was detected only a few times. The CDR3 nucleotides read TGTGCCAGCAATGGGGGGACCTCTGGGGCCAACGTCCTGACTTTC. Translating it yields CASNGGTSGANVLTF. The chain couples TRBV9 to TRBJ2-6, with TRBD2 as a possible D gene (6 bases). Germline CDR1 reads SGDLS; CDR2 reads YYNGEE. V lost 6 bases, J lost 0 bases, and 10 bases lay in between. The length of the CDR3 is 15 residues.

The gene calls are TRBV23-1 and TRBJ2-2; D may correspond to TRBD1 or TRBD2 (5 bases each). TRBV23-1 is an ORF for which the function is uncertain. Trimming took 0 bases from V and 4 from J, leaving 21 bases between them. The CDR3 contains 19 residues. In DNA form, the CDR3 reads TGCGCCAGCAGTCAATCGAAGGGGACCCCCCCTGGGACCACCGGGGAGCTGTTTTTT. This encodes CASSQSKGTPPGTTGELFF.

This clone has just a few counts. The genes are TRBV9 and TRBJ1-2; D is ambiguous. Germline CDR1 reads SGDLS; CDR2 reads YYNGEE. The CDR3 has 14 residues. V was shortened by 0 bases and J by 4 bases, with 10 bases between the two germline ends. The CDR3 is CASSVVQWGYGYTF. DNA of the CDR3: TGTGCCAGCAGCGTAGTTCAGTGGGGCTATGGCTACACCTTC.

The genes are TRBV27 and TRBJ2-3; unclear D gene. CDR3 length equals 14 residues. The V and J ends lost 0 bases and 4 bases respectively, with 8 bases between them. Germline CDR1 is MNHEY and CDR2 is SMNVEV (reference sequence). In DNA form, the CDR3 reads TGTGCCAGCAGTTTATCCTCCCTTTCAGATACGCAGTATTTT. Its protein is CASSLSSLSDTQYF.

Notes on this clone: One junction end disagrees with the germline gene, perhaps due to a read error. The rearrangement joins TRBV7-9 to TRBJ2-7, with a tentative D call TRBD1 (6 bases). Germline V lookup: CDR1 SEHNR, CDR2 FQNEAQ (reference sequence). This CDR3 region has 12 residues. CDR3 sequence: CASSAGDDRTLF. DNA for the CDR3: TGTGCCAGCTCTGCAGGGGACGACAGGACCCTCTTC.

The rearrangement uses TRBV29-1 and TRBJ2-1; the match to TRBD2 covers 14 bases. From germline, CDR1 is SQVTM and CDR2 ANQGSEA. The CDR3 consists of 15 residues. V shed 4 bases, J shed 6 bases, and the junction held 5 bases outside the gene matches. The CDR3 reads CSVGGLAGAANEQFF. The CDR3, as DNA: TGCAGCGTTGGGGGACTAGCGGGGGCAGCCAATGAGCAGTTCTTC.

The chain has TRBV7-2 and TRBJ1-1; TRBD1 might be the D (5 bases). The CDR3 totals 14 residues. The germline V gene encodes CDR1 SGHTA and CDR2 FQGNSA. V dropped 0 bases and J dropped 4 bases, with 9 bases sitting between them. The CDR3 DNA sequence: TGTGCCAGCAGCTTAGCGACAGTTACCACTGAAGCTTTCTTT. It is translated as CASSLATVTTEAFF.

This clone was counted a few times. The chain couples TRBV7-9 to TRBJ2-1, with 7 bases fitting TRBD2. The germline V gene encodes CDR1 SEHNR and CDR2 FQNEAQ (reference sequence). CDR3 length: 16 amino acids. Trimming took 7 bases from V and 7 from J; bases not matched to a gene: 16. Written as DNA, the CDR3 is TGTGCCAGCACCGACCTAGGACTAGAAGGAGTGAATGAGCAGTTCTTC. Protein: CASTDLGLEGVNEQFF.

The chain is built from TRBV29-1 and TRBJ2-2, with D perhaps TRBD1 (6 bases). The V end was cut by 7 bases, the J end by 2 bases, with 11 bases between. CDR1 SQVTM and CDR2 ANQGSEA come from the germline V gene. The CDR3 length is 13 residues. Written as DNA, the CDR3 is TGCAGCGCAAGGACAGCTAACACCGGGGAGCTGTTTTTT. Translating gives CSARTANTGELFF.

V and J are TRBV7-9 and TRBJ2-7; D not resolved. This CDR3 comprises 15 residues. V was shortened by 5 bases and J by 2 bases, with 16 bases between the two germline ends. Per germline, CDR1 SEHNR and CDR2 FQNEAQ (reference sequence). The CDR3 here is CASSLVPSSTYEQYF. CDR3 DNA sequence: TGTGCCAGCAGCCTTGTTCCGTCCTCGACCTACGAGCAGTACTTC.

A few counts support this clone. The chain employs TRBV29-1 and TRBJ1-1; 9 bases map to TRBD1. Germline V gene sequence: CDR1 SQVTM, CDR2 ANQGSEA. The CDR3 is made up of 13 amino acids. Trimming removed 2 bases from V and 6 bases from J; junction bases left unmatched: 4. Written as DNA, the CDR3 is TGCAGCGTTGAATCCGGGACAGGGCCTGAAGCTTTCTTT. Protein: CSVESGTGPEAFF.

The V and J genes are TRBV7-2 and TRBJ1-5; the D is unclear. Trimming took 4 bases from V and 6 from J, leaving 13 bases between them. Germline loops: CDR1 SGHTA, CDR2 FQGNSA. CDR3 length equals 14 residues. CDR3 amino acids: CASSSPVWGQPQHF. The DNA for the CDR3 is TGTGCCAGCAGCTCCCCGGTGTGGGGTCAGCCCCAGCATTTT.

This sequence joins TRBV27 and TRBJ2-1, with no clear D. The germline gives CDR1 MNHEY, CDR2 SMNVEV (reference sequence). Deletions cut 3 bases from V and 0 bases from J, with 9 bases between. This CDR3 contains 15 residues. CDR3: CASSLSSYSYNEQFF. In DNA, the CDR3 is TGTGCCAGCAGTTTGAGCTCTTACTCCTACAATGAGCAGTTCTTC.

The chain links TRBV5-4 to TRBJ1-1; D is ambiguous. Germline CDR1 reads SGHNT; CDR2 reads YYREEE (reference sequence). This CDR3 is 13 amino acids long. V lost 4 bases and J 1 base, leaving 8 bases between the germline ends. As DNA, the CDR3 is TGTGCCAGCAGCATGGCTGGGAACACTGAAGCTTTCTTT. Translating it yields CASSMAGNTEAFF.

The chain couples TRBV28 to TRBJ1-2, with D unresolved. Trimming stripped 2 bases from V and 2 bases from J, with 6 bases between. Germline CDR1 reads MDHEN; CDR2 reads SYDVKM. The length of the CDR3 is 13 residues. The CDR3 sequence is CASSLNPNYGYTF. CDR3 coding DNA: TGTGCCAGCAGTTTAAACCCGAACTATGGCTACACCTTC.

This clone showed up just a few times. The V and J genes are TRBV7-9 and TRBJ2-3; D is undetermined. The germline V gene has CDR1 SEHNR and CDR2 FQNEAQ (reference sequence). Trimming took 0 bases from V and 3 from J, leaving 7 bases between them. This CDR3 comprises 14 residues. In DNA form, the CDR3 reads TGTGCCAGCAGCTTAGCGCGGTCAACAGATACGCAGTATTTT. It translates to CASSLARSTDTQYF.

The chain has TRBV7-9 and TRBJ2-5; D gene unclear. The germline CDR1 and CDR2 sequences are SEHNR and FQNEAQ (reference sequence). Trimming shortened V by 5 bases and J by 5 bases, and 18 bases separated the two germline ends. The CDR3 is 15 residues long. CDR3: CASSHEGGFDETQYF. Here the CDR3 DNA reads TGTGCCAGCAGCCACGAAGGCGGCTTCGACGAGACCCAGTACTTC.

This clone was found a few times. The J gene is TRBJ2-1, the V gene TRBV6-5; maybe TRBD2 (6 bases). There are 12 residues in the CDR3. Deletions cut 7 bases from V and 8 bases from J, with 12 bases between. Germline V gives CDR1 MNHEY, CDR2 SVGAGI. DNA of the CDR3: TGTGCCAGCAAGGGAGGATCCGATGAGCAGTTCTTC. This encodes CASKGGSDEQFF.

J is TRBJ2-1 and V is TRBV15, with 7 bases matching TRBD2. From germline, CDR1 is LNHNV and CDR2 YYDKDF (reference sequence). The CDR3 totals 13 residues. V was clipped by 8 bases and J by 4 bases; unmatched bases: 5. The CDR3 spells CATWGGGYNEQFF. The CDR3 nucleotides are TGTGCCACCTGGGGCGGGGGATACAATGAGCAGTTCTTC.

J is TRBJ2-1 and V is TRBV13; unclear D gene. CDR1 and CDR2 (germline): PRHDT, FYEKMQ (reference sequence). Trimming cost V 1 base and J 9 bases, with 16 bases left between them. The CDR3 loop spans 15 amino acids. CDR3 DNA: TGTGCCAGCAGCTTAGTAGGTTGGGCCAACTCTGAGCAGTTCTTC. Translated: CASSLVGWANSEQFF.

The chain has TRBV10-3 and TRBJ2-7; D might be TRBD2 (6 bases). This CDR3 comprises 15 residues. From germline, CDR1 is ENHRY and CDR2 SYGVKD. Trimming shortened V by 7 bases and J by 0 bases, and 16 bases separated the two germline ends. Here the CDR3 DNA reads TGTGCCATCAAGCCCGGGGGTGAAATCTCCTACGAGCAGTACTTC. This codes for CAIKPGGEISYEQYF.

The chain links TRBV19 to TRBJ1-6; D gene unclear. Deletions cut 5 bases from V and 11 bases from J, with 13 bases between. The germline gives CDR1 LNHDA, CDR2 SQIVND (reference sequence). This CDR3 contains 13 residues. CDR3: CASSPRPGPPLHF. The DNA for the CDR3 is TGTGCCAGTAGTCCCCGTCCGGGTCCACCCCTCCACTTT.

On this clone itself: This sample includes further DNA sequences coding for the same CDR3. This sequence joins TRBV19 and TRBJ1-1; no clear D gene. The CDR3 is made up of 11 amino acids. Germline assignment: CDR1 LNHDA and CDR2 SQIVND (reference sequence). V gave up 5 bases and J gave up 2 bases, with 3 bases separating them. CDR3 in amino acids: CASSLNTEAFF. CDR3 nucleotides: TGTGCCAGTAGTTTAAACACTGAAGCTTTCTTT. The entire variable domain, with the rest obtained from reference TRBV19 and TRBJ1-1, is as follows: DGGITQSPKYLFRKEGQNVTLSCEQNLNHDAMYWYRQDPGQGLRLIYYSQIVNDFQKGDIAEGYSVSREKKESFPLTVTSAQKNPTAFYLCASSLNTEAFFGQGTRLTVV.

V is TRBV13 and J is TRBJ2-5; TRBD1 matches 10 bases. Germline loops: CDR1 PRHDT, CDR2 FYEKMQ (reference sequence). V lost 4 bases to trimming and J lost 1 base; unmatched junction nucleotides: 6. CDR3 length equals 16 residues. In DNA, the CDR3 is TGTGCCAGCAGCTCCCGTGGACAGGGGGTCCAAGAGACCCAGTACTTC. It codes for CASSSRGQGVQETQYF.